What follows are 26 T cell receptor beta chains derived from one specimen sequenced in a study of cytotoxic CD8 clonotypes in ibrutinib-treated CLL. Produced via immunoSEQ multiplex PCR; TCRdb's table is partial and in-frame only. The data contain about 130,000 clones, around 84% of them singletons. Sequenced material: PBMCs, taken after 24 months of ibrutinib treatment. The receptors originated from a human donor with chronic lymphocytic leukemia.

This clone was observed once. This chain uses TRBV7-2 with TRBJ1-6; no firm D call. The CDR3 has 15 residues. V was cut by 0 bases and J by 6 bases, with 9 bases left in between. Germline assignment: CDR1 SGHTA and CDR2 FQGNSA. CDR3 sequence reads: CASSLAGIANSPLHF. DNA for the CDR3: TGTGCCAGCAGCTTAGCGGGAATAGCTAATTCACCCCTCCACTTT. The variable domain in full, completed from reference TRBV7-2 and TRBJ1-6, reads GAGVSQSPSNKVTEKGKDVELRCDPISGHTALYWYRQSLGQGLEFLIYFQGNSAPDKSGLPSDRFSAERTGGSVSTLTIQRTQQEDSAVYLCASSLAGIANSPLHFGNGTRLTVT.

This chain joins TRBV28 and TRBJ2-7; D is unclear. The V gene's germline CDR1 is MDHEN and CDR2 SYDVKM. CDR3 length: 13 amino acids. Trimming pared 9 bases from V and 3 bases from J, leaving 15 bases between. Here the CDR3 DNA reads TGTGCCAGTCACCCGGGCCTAAACTACGAGCAGTACTTC. Encoded protein: CASHPGLNYEQYF. Supplemented by reference TRBV28 and TRBJ2-7, the full variable domain reads DVKVTQSSRYLVKRTGEKVFLECVQDMDHENMFWYRQDPGLGLRLIYFSYDVKMKEKGDIPEGYSVSREKKERFSLILESASTNQTSMYLCASHPGLNYEQYFGPGTRLTVT.

The chain employs TRBV27 and TRBJ1-1; 7 bases fit TRBD1. Germline CDR1 MNHEY, CDR2 SMNVEV (reference sequence). V lost 6 bases and J lost 4; bases outside the gene matches: 17. The CDR3 consists of 17 residues. Here the CDR3 reads CASSGRGPFLFGTEAFF. The CDR3 nucleotides are TGTGCCAGCAGCGGGAGGGGGCCATTTTTATTCGGCACTGAAGCTTTCTTT.

V usage is TRBV9 and J usage is TRBJ2-1, with a tentative D call TRBD2 (5 bases). This CDR3 spans 16 amino acids. Between the trimmed V and J ends, which lost 0 bases and 0 bases, there was a span of 10 bases. The V gene's germline CDR1 is SGDLS and CDR2 YYNGEE. The CDR3 loop reads CASSVGAGISYNEQFF. The CDR3 nucleotides are TGTGCCAGCAGCGTAGGCGCGGGTATCTCCTACAATGAGCAGTTCTTC.

This chain's CDR3 is CASSSRQVPGELFF. The CDR3 nucleotides are TGTGCCAGCAGTTCGCGACAGGTCCCCGGGGAGCTGTTTTTT. The chain employs TRBV27 and TRBJ2-2; D is possibly TRBD1 (6 bases). The germline V gene has CDR1 MNHEY and CDR2 SMNVEV (reference sequence). The CDR3 extends over 14 amino acids. Trimming shortened V by 4 bases and J by 6 bases, and 12 bases separated the two germline ends.

This rearrangement joins TRBV28 to TRBJ1-1; TRBD1 matches 11 bases. The length of the CDR3 is 15 residues. CDR1 and CDR2 from the germline V gene are MDHEN and SYDVKM. V trimming: 5 bases; J trimming: 4 bases; junction bases outside the gene matches: 6. CDR3 residues: CASSQGQGAVTEAFF. In DNA, the CDR3 is TGTGCCAGCAGTCAAGGACAGGGGGCAGTCACTGAAGCTTTCTTT.

The chain couples TRBV11-2 to TRBJ1-3; D is perhaps TRBD1 (6 bases). Germline V gene data show CDR1 as SGHAT and CDR2 as FQNNGV. Between the trimmed V and J ends, which lost 5 bases and 0 bases, there was a span of 14 bases. This CDR3 has 16 amino acids. CDR3 nucleotide sequence: TGTGCCAGCAGCCTTCTACAGGGCTACTCTGGAAACACCATATATTTT. Translation: CASSLLQGYSGNTIYF.

The chain couples TRBV5-6 to TRBJ2-5, with D tentatively TRBD1 (5 bases). Germline assignment: CDR1 SGHDT and CDR2 YYEEEE. This CDR3 has 15 amino acids. V lost 4 bases to trimming and J lost 2 bases, with 15 bases between them. For the CDR3, the DNA is TGTGCCAGCAGCACCCCACAGGCAAGACAAGAGACCCAGTACTTC. Amino acids: CASSTPQARQETQYF.

The V gene is TRBV9, the J gene TRBJ1-2, with TRBD1 identical over 7 bases. The V gene's germline CDR1 is SGDLS and CDR2 YYNGEE. V shed 0 bases, J shed 4 bases, and the junction held 6 bases outside the gene matches. CDR3 size: 15 residues. The chain's CDR3 is CASSVGQGDGYGYTF. CDR3 sequence (DNA): TGTGCCAGCAGCGTAGGTCAGGGGGACGGCTATGGCTACACCTTC. Full variable domain (remainder filled in from reference TRBV9 and TRBJ1-2): DSGVTQTPKHLITATGQRVTLRCSPRSGDLSVYWYQQSLDQGLQFLIQYYNGEERAKGNILERFSAQQFPDLHSELNLSSLELGDSALYFCASSVGQGDGYGYTFGSGTRLTVV.

This chain joins TRBV2 and TRBJ2-1; TRBD2 matches at 15 bases. V trimming: 5 bases; J trimming: 15 bases; junction bases outside the gene matches: 14. The V gene's germline CDR1 is SNHLY and CDR2 FYNNEI. The CDR3 runs to 16 residues. The CDR3 DNA reads TGTGCCAGCAGTTCAGCGGGACTAGCGGGGGGCCAGTTAGCGTTCTTC. Amino acids: CASSSAGLAGGQLAFF.

The CDR3 sequence is CASSLAAGNTIYF. The CDR3 DNA reads TGTGCCAGCAGCTTAGCTGCTGGAAACACCATATATTTT. V is TRBV7-9 and J is TRBJ1-3, with D unresolved. Germline values: CDR1 SEHNR, CDR2 FQNEAQ (reference sequence). The CDR3 contains 13 residues. The ends were cut back, 0 bases at V and 2 bases at J, with 2 bases in the middle.

V usage is TRBV15 and J usage is TRBJ2-7, with 9 bases lining up with TRBD1. The CDR3 loop spans 16 amino acids. Per germline, CDR1 LNHNV and CDR2 YYDKDF (reference sequence). The J segment lost 3 bases and the V segment lost 3 bases, leaving 9 bases of the junction unmatched. The CDR3: CATSREDRGSIYEQYF. The CDR3 DNA sequence: TGTGCCACCAGCAGGGAGGACAGGGGATCCATCTACGAGCAGTACTTC.

The chain recombines TRBV5-4 with TRBJ2-5; TRBD1 matches at 7 bases. The V gene end was trimmed by 4 bases and the J gene end by 1 base; junction bases not matched to a gene: 4. The CDR3 contains 14 residues. Germline V CDR1 and CDR2: SGHNT, YYREEE (reference sequence). The chain's CDR3 is CASSTGDSQETQYF. Here the CDR3 DNA reads TGTGCCAGCAGCACCGGGGACAGCCAAGAGACCCAGTACTTC.

This clone occurred a few times. The rearrangement uses TRBV7-9 and TRBJ2-7; 11 positions match TRBD1. From germline, CDR1 is SEHNR and CDR2 FQNEAQ (reference sequence). V gave up 0 bases and J gave up 2 bases; unmatched junction bases: 0. CDR3 length equals 15 residues. The CDR3 DNA reads TGTGCCAGCAGCTTAGCGGGACAGGGGGCCTACGAGCAGTACTTC. Amino acids: CASSLAGQGAYEQYF.

This clone was picked up one time. The V call is TRBV7-2, the J call TRBJ1-2, with 8 bases identical to TRBD1. The V gene's germline CDR1 is SGHTA and CDR2 FQGNSA. Germline trimming cut 6 bases from V and 4 bases from J; bases unmatched to any gene: 13. The CDR3 contains 16 residues. CDR3 protein: CASRFGQGEATYGYTF. The CDR3 nucleotides are TGTGCCAGCAGATTCGGACAGGGAGAGGCTACCTATGGCTACACCTTC.

This chain uses TRBV28 with TRBJ1-5, with unresolved D. This CDR3 comprises 13 residues. Germline lookup yields CDR1 MDHEN and CDR2 SYDVKM. V lost 4 bases and J lost 2, with 6 bases in between. CDR3 coding DNA: TGTGCCAGCAGTTACATCGGCAATCAGCCCCAGCATTTT. This gives the protein CASSYIGNQPQHF.

This clone was seen once. The CDR3 loop reads CASSKDLGGVRTEAFF. DNA for the CDR3: TGTGCCAGCAGCAAAGACCTGGGGGGGGTGAGGACTGAAGCTTTCTTT. The genes are TRBV21-1 and TRBJ1-1. TRBV21-1 is a recognized pseudogene. CDR3 length: 16 amino acids.

V gene TRBV27 combines with J gene TRBJ2-7, with 14 nucleotides matching TRBD2. The CDR3 is 18 amino acids. Per the germline V gene, CDR1 is MNHEY and CDR2 is SMNVEV (reference sequence). The V gene end was trimmed by 5 bases and the J gene end by 7 bases; junction bases not matched to a gene: 16. The CDR3 DNA follows: TGTGCCAGCAGTCTAACCCCCCCGGGACTAGCGGGGGTTGGGGAGCAGTACTTC. Protein sequence: CASSLTPPGLAGVGEQYF.

The V gene is TRBV10-1, the J gene TRBJ2-2; the match to TRBD2 covers 7 bases. CDR1 is WNHNN and CDR2 is SYGVQD in the germline V gene (reference sequence). This CDR3 has 15 residues. Trimming at V came to 3 bases and at J to 6 bases, leaving 7 bases not matched to a gene. CDR3 sequence (DNA): TGCGCCAGCAGTGACCCGAGGGAGGGTCCCGGGGAGCTGTTTTTT. Protein product: CASSDPREGPGELFF.

The rearrangement joins TRBV20-1 to TRBJ2-7, with D hard to call. Germline V gene lookup returns CDR1 DFQATT and CDR2 SNEGSKA (reference sequence). The CDR3 runs to 10 residues. The V end lost 5 bases, the J end lost 5 bases, and 7 bases lay between the germline ends. The CDR3 coding sequence is TGCAGTGCTCTTACAGACGAGCAGTACTTC. This encodes CSALTDEQYF.

The chain has TRBV6-6 and TRBJ2-7; 15 bases align to TRBD2. The germline V gene has CDR1 MNHNY and CDR2 SVGAGI (reference sequence). The length of the CDR3 is 16 residues. With 3 bases clipped from V and 1 base from J, the junction kept 1 base outside the gene matches. The CDR3 DNA reads as TGTGCCAGCAGTTATGGGACTAGCGGGGGGTCCTACGAGCAGTACTTC. This sequence encodes CASSYGTSGGSYEQYF.

The rearrangement uses TRBV10-1 and TRBJ2-7; possible D gene TRBD1, 5 bases. The V end was cut by 5 bases, the J end by 4 bases, with 12 bases between. Germline values: CDR1 WNHNN, CDR2 SYGVQD (reference sequence). The CDR3 has 13 amino acids. CDR3 region: CASSSGCFYEQYF. The DNA of the CDR3 is TGCGCCAGCAGTTCAGGGTGTTTTTACGAGCAGTACTTC.

CDR3 sequence reads: CASSSKETQYF. As DNA, the CDR3 is TGTGCCAGCAGCTCGAAAGAGACCCAGTACTTC. The chain uses TRBV7-6 and TRBJ2-5; D is ambiguous. This CDR3 region has 11 residues. Germline lookup yields CDR1 SGHVS and CDR2 FNYEAQ. V lost 4 bases, J lost 3 bases, and 3 bases lay in between. Full variable domain (missing parts from reference TRBV7-6 and TRBJ2-5): GAGVSQSPRYKVTKRGQDVALRCDPISGHVSLYWYRQALGQGPEFLTYFNYEAQQDKSGLPNDRFSAERPEGSISTLTIQRTEQRDSAMYRCASSSKETQYFGPGTRLLVL.

DNA for the CDR3: TGTGCCAGCAGACAATCCCCCCTAAACACAGATACGCAGTATTTT. As protein: CASRQSPLNTDTQYF. The V and J genes are TRBV6-1 and TRBJ2-3; D not resolved. V was shortened by 6 bases and J by 2 bases, with 15 bases between the two germline ends. The CDR3 extends over 15 amino acids. Germline V gene data show CDR1 as MNHNS and CDR2 as SASEGT.

The chain combines TRBV28 with TRBJ1-1; 8 bases line up with TRBD1. This CDR3 is 14 amino acids long. V trimming: 5 bases; J trimming: 4 bases; junction bases outside the gene matches: 6. Germline CDR1 reads MDHEN; CDR2 reads SYDVKM. CDR3 in DNA: TGTGCCAGCAGTCGCGACAGGGGTGGCACTGAAGCTTTCTTT. It codes for CASSRDRGGTEAFF.

V usage is TRBV28 and J usage is TRBJ1-2; 9 bases are shared with TRBD1. The CDR3 has 18 amino acids. V shed 7 bases and J 0 bases; nucleotides not matched to a gene: 15. Germline V lookup: CDR1 MDHEN, CDR2 SYDVKM. The CDR3: CASKGLFGTGISNYGYTF. For the CDR3, the DNA is TGTGCCAGCAAGGGTCTCTTTGGGACAGGGATTTCTAACTATGGCTACACCTTC.